This T cell receptor (beta chain) derives from a study of blood T cell repertoires in COVID-19 (dated by TCRdb to 2018 to 2020). In terms of the full investigation: Samples from collaborators originated in the United States, Italy and Spain and spanned both the acute and convalescent phases of COVID-19. The material from the prospective study consisted of cDNA or gDNA derived from T cells, B-cell-depleted T cells, or PBMCs. Deeply sampled blood TCRbeta repertoires from subjects exposed to, actively infected with, or recovered from COVID-19 were included in the dataset. The repertoires were made available in a free public database intended to serve as a resource for research on the immune response to SARS-CoV-2. Samples came from the ongoing ImmuneRACE study (first 160 participants) plus 1,254 subjects from 6 global collaborators. The sample metadata nearly always contained a de-identified subject ID, COVID-19 status, age in years and sex. Where available, HLA class I and class II types were obtained from metadata supplied by the sample provider rather than from assay-based typing.

At the junction V is shortened by 5 bases and J by 4 bases; bases outside the gene matches: 8. Looking up the germline V gene (reference sequence) yields CDR1 SEHNR and CDR2 FQNEAQ. The CDR3 holds 15 amino acids from the cysteine to the phenylalanine. Kept here is only the CDR3 DNA, which spans 45 bases and is read in frame from base 1. As for this clone: The antigen it recognizes is unknown. No base-level quality is on record; no much larger clone is a single base apart.

One collaborating source in Seattle enrolled patients while the patients were actively infected and followed the patients over time throughout the course of disease. The collaborating institutions used their own protocols to collect whole blood in K2EDTA tubes. For TCRbeta analysis, collaborators shipped samples as frozen whole blood, isolated PBMCs, or DNA extracted from either of those sample types. TCRbeta CDR3 regions were amplified from genomic DNA using the immunoSEQ Assay, a bias-controlled multiplex PCR. The published analysis was carried out like this. Nucleated cell counts per sample were estimated from amplification of reference gene primers within the assay. To quantify the absolute abundance of each unique TCRbeta CDR3 rearrangement, sequence reads were collapsed and filtered. For each sample, productive Simpson clonality was calculated as the square root of Simpson's diversity index over productive rearrangements. This immuneACCESS table, as held by TCRdb, lists in-frame sequences with V and J called but not all clones. Of the missing ones, under half trace to an unresolved V gene in checked studies; the others have no known cause. V and J calls and clone size are copied from that table; D and trimming were computed from the DNA. Recorded for this sample are 200,000 to 250,000 clones; 65% to 90% of them occurred a single time. The ten largest clones add up to about 2.4% of the sample.

What the study reported, not specific to this receptor: The amount of clinical and demographic metadata varied by source and participant and was provided uncurated.

The sequence joins TRBV7-9 to TRBJ1-3; TRBD1 aligns with 7 central bases. The TCR sequence derives from a woman in her 70s with COVID-19, enrolled during active disease. Sequenced input: peripheral blood. The nucleotides read TGTGCCAGCAGCACGCCGGACAGGAAAGGAAACACCATATATTTT. Its product reads: CASSTPDRKGNTIYF.